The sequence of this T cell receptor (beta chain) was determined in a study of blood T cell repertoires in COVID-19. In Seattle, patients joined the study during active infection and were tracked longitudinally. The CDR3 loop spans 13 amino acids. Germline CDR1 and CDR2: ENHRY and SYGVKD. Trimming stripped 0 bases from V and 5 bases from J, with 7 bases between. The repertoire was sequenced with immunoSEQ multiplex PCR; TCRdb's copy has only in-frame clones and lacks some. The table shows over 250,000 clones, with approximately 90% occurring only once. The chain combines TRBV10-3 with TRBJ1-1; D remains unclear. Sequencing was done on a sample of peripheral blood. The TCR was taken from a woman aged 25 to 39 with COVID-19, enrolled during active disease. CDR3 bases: TGTGCCATCAGTGAGTCTGGGGAGACTGAAGCTTTCTTT. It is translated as CAISESGETEAFF.